One sample yielded the 18 T cell receptor delta chains listed below, sequenced in a study of gamma delta lymphoproliferative disorders and STAT genes. Sequencing used genomic DNA taken from PBMCs of patients and controls. TCRdb applied CATT to the multiplex PCR reads for clone calling. The data show roughly 1,400 delta-chain clones, roughly 2.9% seen once. The sequenced sample consisted of blood. The receptor set was obtained from a human donor in good health.

This clone showed up just a few times. For this DNA, TCRdb reports the protein of a much larger clone, which diverges at residue 10, most likely from a read error; the protein presented here is translated directly from the DNA. This chain connects TRDV2 to TRDJ1, with TRDD3 matching 10 bases. The trim removed 0 bases at V and 0 bases at J, leaving 18 bases unmatched. CDR1 and CDR2 from the germline V gene are GEAIGNYY and EKD. This CDR3 has 21 residues. This chain's CDR3 is CACDTVGGYPKNSNYTDKLIF. The CDR3 nucleotides read TGTGCCTGTGACACCGTTGGGGGATACCCCAAAAATTCCAATTACACCGATAAACTCATCTTT.

By share, this clone ranks as large. The sample holds other DNA sequences that translate to the same CDR3. The V gene is uncalled and the J gene is TRDJ3; the table's TRDD3 call for D was not verified on the DNA. CDR3 length equals 16 residues. In nucleotides, the CDR3 is TGTGCCGGGGAAGGAGTTAGCTCCTGGGACACCCGACAGATGTTTTTC. Amino acid sequence: CAGEGVSSWDTRQMFF.

This clone was recorded a few times. The protein held in TCRdb is that of a much larger clone and does not match this DNA's translation at residue 3, likely because of a read error; the protein shown is translated from the DNA. The chain joins TRDV2 to TRDJ1, with D perhaps matching TRDD2 or TRDD3 (9 bases each). Germline values: CDR1 GEAIGNYY, CDR2 EKD. CDR3 size: 19 residues. This CDR3 reads CARDTLPTGDTGYTDKLIF. The CDR3 DNA follows: TGTGCCCGTGACACCCTTCCTACGGGGGATACTGGGTACACCGATAAACTCATCTTT.

In the case of this clone: A far larger clone is off by one base, so a read error is likely. Additional DNA sequences in this sample encode the identical CDR3. The V gene is TRDV2, the J gene TRDJ1; 10 nucleotides agree with TRDD3. The CDR3 has 19 amino acids. Germline CDR1 GEAIGNYY, CDR2 EKD. The DNA for the CDR3 is TGTGCCTGTGACACCGTCCCCTTGGGGGATACAAAGGTGACCGATAAGCTCATCTTT. Translating gives CACDTVPLGDTKVTDKLIF.

Remarks on this clone: TCRdb pairs this DNA with a much larger clone's protein that differs at residue 7, likely a read error; the protein shown was translated from the DNA. The chain employs TRDV1 and TRDJ1; the match to TRDD3 covers 11 bases. Germline V gives CDR1 TSWWSYY, CDR2 QGS. With 0 bases clipped from V and 8 bases from J, the junction kept 11 bases outside the gene matches. This CDR3 region has 17 residues. The chain's CDR3 is CALGELRYWGISNKLIF. In nucleotides, the CDR3 is TGTGCTCTTGGGGAACTTCGCTACTGGGGGATAAGTAACAAACTCATCTTT.

In the case of this clone: A far larger clone is just one base off, so this is likely a read error. The sample holds other DNA sequences that translate to the same CDR3. V is TRDV2 and J is TRDJ1; TRDD3 aligns across 13 bases. This CDR3 region has 19 residues. CDR1 and CDR2 (germline): GEAIGNYY, EKD. CDR3 in amino acids: CACDTLLGDTLLYTDKLIF. The DNA of the CDR3 is TGTGCCTGTGACACGTTACTGGGGGATACGCTCCTATATACCGATAAGCTCATCTTT.

This clone came up a few times. Only one base separates this from a far larger clonotype, so it likely reflects a read error. This sample includes further DNA sequences coding for the same CDR3. The chain has TRDV1 and TRDJ1; 7 nucleotides match TRDD3. The CDR3 is made up of 20 amino acids. Germline CDR1 is TSWWSYY and CDR2 is QGS. This CDR3 reads CALGELSVMGDPEYTDKLIF. As DNA, the CDR3 is TGTGCTCTTGGGGAACTTTCCGTGATGGGGGACCCCGAGTACACCGACAAACTCATCTTT.

Notes on this clone: This probably arose from a read error, given a far larger clone one base away. In the same sample, other DNA sequences code for this CDR3. The CDR3 spells CACDFLGTWDKLIF. DNA of the CDR3: TGTGCCTGTGACTTCCTAGGCACTTGGGATAAACTCATCTTT. The chain employs TRDV2 and TRDJ1, with a possible D match to TRDD2 (6 bases). This CDR3 is built from 14 residues. The V gene's germline CDR1 is GEAIGNYY and CDR2 EKD. Trimming removed 3 bases at V and 5 bases at J, with 15 bases between.

This clone ranks as large. The same CDR3 arises from other DNA sequences in this sample as well. The chain has TRDV1 and TRDJ1; no reliable D call. The CDR3 has 18 amino acids. The germline V gene encodes CDR1 TSWWSYY and CDR2 QGS. Trimming left V 2 bases short and J 0 bases short, with 19 bases between. The CDR3 region is CALGEVLSGTADTDKLIF. Here the CDR3 DNA reads TGTGCTCTTGGGGAAGTTCTGTCCGGGACCGCTGACACCGATAAACTCATCTTT.

A few counts support this clone. TCRdb attributes to this sequence the protein of a much larger clone, which differs from the DNA translation at residue 6; a read error is likely, and the protein displayed is translated from the DNA. The CDR3: CALGKAEPPTSRMHTDKLIF. The CDR3 nucleotides are TGTGCTCTTGGGAAGGCAGAGCCCCCTACGTCGCGGATGCACACCGATAAACTCATCTTT. This chain joins TRDV1 and TRDJ1, with D tentatively TRDD2 (5 bases). Trimming removed 5 bases at V and 0 bases at J, with 28 bases between. Germline values: CDR1 TSWWSYY, CDR2 QGS. CDR3 length equals 20 residues.

Worth noting for this clone: A read error likely explains this, since a far larger clone differs by one base. The same CDR3 also results from other DNA sequences found in this sample. This chain links TRDV2 with TRDJ2; 10 bases fit TRDD3. Germline values: CDR1 GEAIGNYY, CDR2 EKD. The CDR3 loop spans 19 amino acids. The CDR3 DNA follows: TGTGCCTGTGACACCGTGTCCGGGGGATACGGAGCTTTAACAGCACAACTCTTCTTT. This gives the protein CACDTVSGGYGALTAQLFF.

A word on this clone: Only one base separates this from a far larger clonotype, so it likely reflects a read error. Other DNA sequences of this sample code for an identical CDR3. The J gene is TRDJ1, the V gene TRAV29/DV5, with 11 nucleotides matching TRDD3. Germline lookup yields CDR1 NSMFDY and CDR2 ISSIKDK. The CDR3 is made up of 17 amino acids. Losses at the gene ends were 2 bases for V and 0 bases for J; bases not matched to a gene: 9. The DNA for the CDR3 is TGTGCAGCAAGTCTTACTGGGGGATATTTGGACACCGATAAACTCATCTTT. Its translation is CAASLTGGYLDTDKLIF.

This clone was detected a few times. Given a far larger clone just one base away, this is likely a sequencing read error. In the same sample, other DNA sequences code for this CDR3. The J gene is TRDJ1, the V gene TRDV1, with a weak D call TRDD3 (5 bases). The CDR3 extends over 15 amino acids. Germline values: CDR1 TSWWSYY, CDR2 QGS. DNA for the CDR3: TGTGCTCTCGGGGAACTACTCCCGGGGGGCGATAAACTCATCTTT. It translates to CALGELLPGGDKLIF.

In this sample, this clone turned up a few times. TCRdb has a much larger clone's protein, which differs at residue 7 from the translation of this DNA, likely because of a read error; what is shown is the protein translated from the DNA. The chain is built from TRDV2 and TRDJ1; D unclear. Between the trimmed V and J ends, which lost 1 base and 0 bases, there was a span of 26 bases. The CDR3 extends over 20 amino acids. Germline loops: CDR1 GEAIGNYY, CDR2 EKD. The CDR3 sequence: CACDTGQGGSQGAYTDKLIF. Here the CDR3 DNA reads TGTGCCTGTGACACGGGGCAGGGAGGAAGCCAGGGTGCGTACACCGATAAACTCATCTTT.

In this sample, this clone turned up a few times. TCRdb attributes to this sequence the protein of a much larger clone, which differs from the DNA translation at residue 13; a read error is likely, and the protein displayed is translated from the DNA. The V and J genes are TRDV2 and TRDJ1, with TRDD3 matching 9 bases. There are 15 residues in the CDR3. Per germline, CDR1 GEAIGNYY and CDR2 EKD. The CDR3 DNA follows: TGTGCCTGTTTACTGGGGGAGTTTTACACCGATAAACCCATCTTT. This encodes CACLLGEFYTDKPIF.

This clone came up a few times. This likely stems from a read error, as it lies one base from a far larger clone. Different DNA sequences within this sample yield the same CDR3. This chain links TRDV2 with TRDJ3, with unresolved D. The V gene's germline CDR1 is GEAIGNYY and CDR2 EKD. Trimming took off 0 bases at V and 1 base at J, with 12 bases between the two ends. CDR3 length: 18 residues. The DNA for the CDR3 is TGTGCCTGTGACACCGCTGAAGGAGGTTCCTGGGACACCCGACAGATGTTTTTC. Its protein product is CACDTAEGGSWDTRQMFF.

Only a few counts were recorded for this clone. The protein recorded in TCRdb matches a much larger clone and deviates from this DNA's translation at residue 6, suggesting a read error; the protein here is obtained by translating the DNA. J is TRDJ1 and V is TRDV3; D unresolved. The CDR3 runs to 17 residues. Germline CDR1 is TVYSNPD and CDR2 is GDNSRS (reference sequence). V lost 1 base, J lost 3 bases, and 24 bases lay in between. For the CDR3, the DNA is TGTGCCTTTATGGTCCCCTATCTCCCCCGTACGGCCGATAAACTCATCTTT. Amino acids: CAFMVPYLPRTADKLIF. Full variable domain (rest looked up from reference TRDV3 and TRDJ1): CDKVTQSSPDQTVASGSEVVLLCTYDTVYSNPDLFWYRIRPDYSFQFVFYGDNSRSEGADFTQGRFSVKHILTQKAFHLVISPVRTEDSATYYCAFMVPYLPRTADKLIFGKGTRVTVEP.

V usage is TRDV2 and J usage is TRDJ3, with 9 bases fitting TRDD3. This CDR3 spans 22 amino acids. V lost 0 bases and J lost 0; bases outside the gene matches: 14. Germline V gives CDR1 GEAIGNYY, CDR2 EKD. The CDR3 sequence: CACDTVKGGGYRHSWDTRQMFF. The CDR3 DNA reads as TGTGCCTGTGACACCGTAAAAGGGGGGGGATACCGTCACTCCTGGGACACCCGACAGATGTTTTTC.